A single T cell receptor beta chain is shown here with its context. The sample comes from a study of blood T cell repertoires in COVID-19. CDR1 MGHDK and CDR2 SYGVNS come from the germline V gene. Trimming removed 3 bases from V and 4 bases from J, with 12 bases in between. This CDR3 comprises 14 residues. Some clones are missing from TCRdb's copy, which holds only in-frame ones; the method was immunoSEQ multiplex PCR. The data hold about 260,000 clones, with 70% to 90% observed a single time. Specimen: peripheral blood. V is TRBV25-1 and J is TRBJ1-1; tentative D call: TRBD1 (5 bases). This TCR was sampled from a human donor in a cohort sampled during active COVID-19. The CDR3, as DNA: TGTGCCAGCAGTGATTATGGGGGAGGCACTGAAGCTTTCTTT. This codes for CASSDYGGGTEAFF.